This is a list of T cell receptor beta chains from one sample in a study of T cells after yellow fever vaccination. TCRdb redid the calling of the 5' RACE reads with MiXCR, one entry per CDR3 protein. This table has a few hundred thousand distinct CDR3 sequences, approximately 4.3% appearing once. Sequenced here: PBMCs, sampled 15 days after the yellow fever booster vaccination. All receptors come from a man between 18 and 35 years old who received the YFV17D yellow fever vaccine. Both conserved end residues are part of each CDR3. The D gene is left open where the match is weak. Size values are once, few and many counts, or a class for expanded clones, and some rows have none.

d_call j_call clone_size v_call cdr3_nt cdr3_aa
- TRBJ1-2 - TRBV20-1 TGCAGTGCGAGGACGCTTAACTATGGCTACACCTTC CSARTLNYGYTF
- TRBJ1-1 many TRBV7-9 TGTGCCAGCACCGTCCCGGGGAACACTGAAGCTTTCTTT CASTVPGNTEAFF
TRBD2 TRBJ2-3 few TRBV24-1 TGTGCCACCAGTGATTCGGCTAGCGGGGGGGAGATTACGCAGTATTTT CATSDSASGGEITQYF
TRBD2 TRBJ2-1 medium-sized TRBV4-2 TGTGCCAGCAGCCAAGCTAGCGGGGGGGCCAATGAGCAGTTCTTC CASSQASGGANEQFF
- TRBJ2-3 many TRBV6-5 TGTGCCAGCAGTTTCAGGACAGGCACAGATACGCAGTATTTT CASSFRTGTDTQYF
- TRBJ2-5 many TRBV12-3/TRBV12-4 TGTGCCAGCAGTTTAGCAACCGCCCAAGAAGAGACCCAGTACTTC CASSLATAQEETQYF
- TRBJ2-3 many TRBV20-1 TGCAGTGCCAACACAGATACGCAGTATTTT CSANTDTQYF
- TRBJ2-3 few TRBV4-2 TGTGCCAGCAGCCAAGAAGGGGGGGGCGTAGATACGCAGTATTTT CASSQEGGGVDTQYF
- TRBJ2-2 - TRBV5-4 TGTGCCAGCAGCTTTCGGGGAAGTGCCGGGGAGCTGTTTTTT CASSFRGSAGELFF
TRBD2 TRBJ2-1 many TRBV7-2 TGTGCCAGCAGCAATCTAGCGGGGGGGCACAATGAGCAGTTCTTC CASSNLAGGHNEQFF
- TRBJ2-2 - TRBV5-4 TGTGCCAGCAGCTTGCCGGGCGGGGTCAACACCGGGGAGCTGTTTTTT CASSLPGGVNTGELFF
- TRBJ2-5 few TRBV12-3/TRBV12-4 TGTGCCAGCAGTTTGAGTAGACGGGAGACCCAGTACTTC CASSLSRRETQYF
TRBD2 TRBJ2-1 - TRBV24-1 TGTGCCACCAGTGGAATGGGAGGGAATAATGAGCAGTTCTTC CATSGMGGNNEQFF
- TRBJ1-1 - TRBV6-6 TGTGCCAGCAGTTATGCGGACACTGAAGCTTTCTTT CASSYADTEAFF
- TRBJ2-3 many TRBV10-1 TGCGCCAGCAGTGACTGGGACGGGGAAGGGGATACGCAGTATTTT CASSDWDGEGDTQYF
- TRBJ2-1 - TRBV30 TGTGCCTGGAGTGCCGGGTCGACGATCGGACCGGGTGAGCAGTTCTTC CAWSAGSTIGPGEQFF
- TRBJ1-5 few TRBV27 TGTGCCAGCAGTTTCAGGGTCGATCAGCCCCAGCATTTT CASSFRVDQPQHF
TRBD1 TRBJ2-7 - TRBV11-1 TGTGCCAGCAGCCCTTTCAATCGACAGGGTACGTACGAGCAGTACTTC CASSPFNRQGTYEQYF
- TRBJ2-3 - TRBV4-2 TGTGCCAGCAGCCCCTTACTCGTCAGCACAGATACGCAGTATTTT CASSPLLVSTDTQYF
- TRBJ2-3 many TRBV12-3/TRBV12-4 TGTGCCAGCAGTACGGGCCCCGCACCCGATACGCAGTATTTT CASSTGPAPDTQYF
TRBD1 TRBJ2-1 - TRBV24-1 TGTGCCACCAGTGACAGGGGGTTCTACAATGAGCAGTTCTTC CATSDRGFYNEQFF
TRBD1 TRBJ2-1 many TRBV5-4 TGTGCCAGCAGCTTGGAGGGGGCGAGGTTACATGAGCAGTTCTTC CASSLEGARLHEQFF
TRBD1 TRBJ2-1 many TRBV7-9 TGTGCCAGCAGCGAAAGGGGGCGTGAGCAGTTCTTC CASSERGREQFF
- TRBJ1-1 - TRBV28 TGTGCCAGCAGTTACAGGTTACTTGGCGGAGGAGCTTTCTTT CASSYRLLGGGAFF
- TRBJ2-3 many TRBV29-1 TGCAGCGTTGTAGTGCGGGATACGCAGTATTTT CSVVVRDTQYF
TRBD1 TRBJ2-1 many TRBV5-6 TGTGCCAGCAGCTTGGACAGGGGGCATGAGCAGTTCTTC CASSLDRGHEQFF
- TRBJ1-2 - TRBV4-3 TGCGCCAGCAGCCAAGGCTATGCCGGGGGCGACTATGGCTACACCTTC CASSQGYAGGDYGYTF
- TRBJ1-3 - TRBV12-5 TGTGCTAGTGGTTCGGTAGGTGGCCATGGAAACACCATATATTTT CASGSVGGHGNTIYF
- TRBJ2-1 - TRBV28 TGTGCCAGCAGTTTTCTCGTGGGGAGCTCCTACAATGAGCAGTTCTTC CASSFLVGSSYNEQFF
TRBD2 TRBJ2-2 few TRBV2 TGTGCCAGCAGTGAAGCGCTAGCGGGGGGGGAGCTGTTTTTT CASSEALAGGELFF
TRBD2 TRBJ2-3 many TRBV6-6 TGTGCCAGCAGTTACACCTTCTTGGGGGGGGGCACAGATACGCAGTATTTT CASSYTFLGGGTDTQYF
TRBD2 TRBJ2-1 - TRBV7-3 TGTGCCAGCAGCGCTTCTAGCGGGGGTTACAATGAGCAGTTCTTC CASSASSGGYNEQFF
- TRBJ1-5 - TRBV6-6 TGTGCCAGCAGTTATGGGTTTCAGGGGTTTCTAAGCAATCAGCCCCAGCATTTT CASSYGFQGFLSNQPQHF
- TRBJ1-2 many TRBV7-3 TGTGCCAGCAGCCAAGATTACAGGGAACCGATACTTAACTATGGCTACACCTTC CASSQDYREPILNYGYTF
- TRBJ1-2 - TRBV20-1 TGCAGTGTTAGCGGGCAGAGCTATGGCTACACCTTC CSVSGQSYGYTF
TRBD2 TRBJ2-7 few TRBV7-6 TGTGCCAGCAGCCAAGGGACTAGCGGGGGCTTCGAGCAGTACTTC CASSQGTSGGFEQYF
TRBD2 TRBJ2-1 many TRBV10-3 TGTGCCGGCGGGACTAGCGGGGGGGCGGGCTACAATGAGCAGTTCTTC CAGGTSGGAGYNEQFF
TRBD1 TRBJ2-7 - TRBV10-3 TGTGCCATCAGGACAGGGGACGAGCAGTACTTC CAIRTGDEQYF
- TRBJ1-2 - TRBV30 TGTGCCTGGAGTATCGGACGGGGCTACACCTTC CAWSIGRGYTF
- TRBJ2-7 many TRBV7-2 TGTGCCAGCAGCTTAGTACGGCCCCCTGCGGAGCAGTACTTC CASSLVRPPAEQYF
- TRBJ1-5 few TRBV7-2 TGTGCCAGCAGCTTCGGGGGGGCCTATCAGCCCCAGCATTTT CASSFGGAYQPQHF
- TRBJ2-7 few TRBV14 TGTGCCAGCAGCCAAGAAGCAGGGTGGGGCTACGAGCAGTACTTC CASSQEAGWGYEQYF
TRBD2 TRBJ2-1 many TRBV27 TGTGCCAGCGGACTAGCGGAGGGCAATGAGCAGTTCTTC CASGLAEGNEQFF
TRBD1 TRBJ2-5 few TRBV10-3 TGTGCCATCAGTGAAGGGACAGCGGAAGAGACCCAGTACTTC CAISEGTAEETQYF
- TRBJ1-2 few TRBV28 TGTGCCAGCAGTTTCGGGGCTCGAAGGAACTATGGCTACACCTTC CASSFGARRNYGYTF
- TRBJ1-1 - TRBV6-6 TGTGCCAGCAGCGTCAGGGGATCTCAGATGAACACTGAAGCTTTCTTT CASSVRGSQMNTEAFF